The following is a T cell receptor (beta chain) sequence with its context. The treatment is: randomized to nivolumab then ipilimumab (arm A) or the reverse (arm B). DNA-damaging chemotherapy had not been given to any patient beforehand. J lost 9 bases, V lost 1 base, and 9 bases had no gene match. This CDR3 is built from 15 residues. Germline CDR1 MGHDK, CDR2 SYGVNS. This entry belongs to a study of sequential checkpoint blockade in melanoma. Background on the study: First-line arms were nivolumab then ipilimumab, or the reverse, randomized 1:1. Maintenance nivolumab came after either treatment sequence.

Clones were sequenced by immunoSEQ multiplex PCR, and TCRdb holds only the in-frame ones, with some missing. The data contain about 20,000 clones, 80% of them singletons. The TCR originated in a human donor with melanoma. The sample in question was CD8+ T cells sorted from blood (inferred from file names), obtained from a patient given nivolumab and ipilimumab in sequence. The genes are TRBV25-1 and TRBJ2-1; TRBD2 agrees at 7 bases. The CDR3 loop is CASSESPAGRGEQFF. The DNA of the CDR3 is TGTGCCAGCAGTGAATCCCCAGCGGGAAGGGGTGAGCAGTTCTTC.